This entry lists 12 T cell receptor beta chains sequenced from one sample in a study of T cell repertoires in cytomegalovirus infection. The antigens these receptors bind are not known. TCRdb analysed the reads with MiXCR anew, one entry per CDR3 protein. Here the sample spans 20,000 or so distinct CDR3 sequences, under 25% being singletons. Sample: CD8+ T cells from cultured PBMCs, taken from culture after CMV antigen stimulation. The receptors were sampled from a human donor in good health (CMV status not recorded). Some clones in this sample may be carry-over from other donors' samples.

The genes are TRBV6-5 and TRBJ2-3; a weak D match, TRBD2 (6 bases). This CDR3 spans 15 amino acids. The germline V and J ends were trimmed by 3 bases and 1 base, with 11 bases remaining between them. Germline CDR1 and CDR2: MNHEY and SVGAGI. CDR3 amino acids: CASSYAGTGTDTQYF. In DNA form, the CDR3 reads TGTGCCAGCAGTTATGCCGGGACTGGCACAGATACGCAGTATTTT.

The genes are TRBV12-3 or TRBV12-4 and TRBJ2-7; possible D gene TRBD1, 5 bases. The CDR3 has 12 amino acids. V was pared by 6 bases and J by 5 bases, with 11 bases between. For the CDR3, the DNA is TGTGCCAGCAGCCCAGACAGCAACGAGCAGTACTTC. It translates to CASSPDSNEQYF.

V gene TRBV6-1 combines with J gene TRBJ1-4; no firm D call. V shed 5 bases and J shed 12 bases, with 16 bases lying between them. Germline V CDR1 and CDR2: MNHNS, SASEGT. The CDR3 contains 13 residues. This CDR3 reads CASSYKSLGELFF. CDR3 nucleotides: TGTGCCAGCAGTTATAAATCCCTTGGAGAACTGTTTTTT.

The J gene is TRBJ2-2, the V gene TRBV6-5, with no clear D. Germline-derived CDR1 and CDR2 are MNHEY and SVGAGI. V was shortened by 0 bases and J by 8 bases, with 25 bases between the two germline ends. This CDR3 is 19 amino acids long. This CDR3 reads CASSYSLSRAGSAAGELFF. The CDR3 DNA is TGTGCCAGCAGTTACTCGTTGTCCCGGGCAGGATCGGCCGCGGGGGAGCTGTTTTTT.

This clonotype has at least ten counts. The V gene is TRBV27, the J gene TRBJ2-7; D unclear. The germline CDR1 and CDR2 sequences are MNHEY and SMNVEV (reference sequence). The CDR3 is 13 residues long. V lost 3 bases and J lost 3, with 9 bases in between. CDR3 protein: CASSLSRSYEQYF. CDR3 nucleotide sequence: TGTGCCAGCAGTTTGAGTAGGAGCTACGAGCAGTACTTC.

This clonotype was observed a handful of times. The genes are TRBV14 and TRBJ2-7; the D call may be TRBD1 or TRBD2 (7 bases each). The V gene lost 4 bases and the J gene lost 4 bases, with 20 bases spanning the gap. The germline V gene encodes CDR1 SGHDN and CDR2 FVKESK. CDR3 length: 16 amino acids. The CDR3 DNA reads TGTGCCAGCAGCCCTCAGGGGGGGCGCCGACCTTACGAGCAGTACTTC. Residues: CASSPQGGRRPYEQYF.

V is TRBV9 and J is TRBJ2-1; no clear D. CDR1 SGDLS and CDR2 YYNGEE come from the germline V gene. The CDR3 length is 14 residues. Trimming took 3 bases from V and 0 from J, leaving 7 bases between them. The CDR3 DNA sequence: TGTGCCAGCAGCGCAAGAAGCTCCTACAATGAGCAGTTCTTC. This sequence encodes CASSARSSYNEQFF.

This clonotype was seen only a few times. The chain couples TRBV5-1 to TRBJ2-7; TRBD1 matches at 10 bases. CDR1 and CDR2 (germline): SGHRS, YFSETQ. This CDR3 spans 16 amino acids. Trimming removed 2 bases from V and 3 bases from J; junction bases left unmatched: 8. For the CDR3, the DNA is TGCGCCAGCAGCTTAACCAGGACAGGGGGATACTACGAGCAGTACTTC. Its translation: CASSLTRTGGYYEQYF.

The chain is built from TRBV4-1 and TRBJ2-7; D unclear. Germline-derived CDR1 and CDR2 are MGHRA and YSYEKL. CDR3 length: 13 amino acids. Trimming took 2 bases from V and 7 from J, leaving 12 bases between them. The CDR3 bases are TGCGCCAGCAGCCAACTTGAACCGCGGGAGCAGTACTTC. Residues: CASSQLEPREQYF.

This clonotype was seen only a few times. V is TRBV4-1 and J is TRBJ2-2, with no clear D. The length of the CDR3 is 16 residues. V was cut by 1 base and J by 2 bases, with 11 bases left in between. Per germline, CDR1 MGHRA and CDR2 YSYEKL. The DNA for the CDR3 is TGCGCCAGCAGCCAAGTTCTTAGACACAACACCGGGGAGCTGTTTTTT. Amino acids: CASSQVLRHNTGELFF.

J is TRBJ2-6 and V is TRBV6-2 or TRBV6-3, with a tentative D call TRBD2 (5 bases). The ends were cut back, 7 bases at V and 1 base at J, with 17 bases in the middle. The length of the CDR3 is 17 residues. Germline V gives CDR1 MNHEY, CDR2 SVGEGT. Written as DNA, the CDR3 is TGTGCCAGCATTAACCGGGATTTTCCTTCTGGGGCCAACGTCCTGACTTTC. Protein sequence: CASINRDFPSGANVLTF.

The chain is built from TRBV27 and TRBJ2-7; 9 positions agree with TRBD1. Germline lookup yields CDR1 MNHEY and CDR2 SMNVEV (reference sequence). The CDR3 extends over 15 amino acids. Unmatched junction bases numbered 5, after V lost 5 bases and J lost 0 bases. Written as DNA, the CDR3 is TGTGCCAGCAGTAAGGGACAGGGCGTCTCCTACGAGCAGTACTTC. This gives the protein CASSKGQGVSYEQYF.